This T cell receptor beta chain was captured in a study of T cells after yellow fever vaccination. It was through 5'RACE template switching that TCR cDNA was made, with a universal primer site and UMIs added. TCRdb re-analysed the 5' RACE reads in MiXCR, keeping a single row per CDR3 protein. The table lists approximately 150,000 distinct CDR3 sequences, approximately 6.2% of them singletons, with just under 3% in the top ten. This CDR3 contains 18 residues. Deletions cut 0 bases from V and 8 bases from J, with 25 bases between. The V gene's germline CDR1 is SGHRS and CDR2 YFSETQ. General study results and limits: Highly abundant clonotypes carried over from the bulk population could end up in FACS-sorted repertoires as contaminants. Post-booster reappearance was seen for most primary-vaccination clones (about 96% CD4, around 89% CD8). The secondary T-cell response peaked on day 5, not day 15, but was weaker.

In its sample, this clonotype was seen a few times. The antigen remains undetermined. V is TRBV5-1 and J is TRBJ2-3, with D perhaps TRBD1 (6 bases). Sequencing used CD4+ T cells sorted from PBMCs, obtained on the day of the first yellow fever vaccination. The receptor's source is a man aged 18 to 30 who received the YFV17D yellow fever vaccine. The CDR3 is CASSLALSRTAISGTQYF. The CDR3 DNA follows: TGCGCCAGCAGCTTGGCCCTCTCGAGGACAGCGATAAGTGGTACGCAGTATTTT.